This T cell receptor beta chain was sequenced during a study of long-term antiretroviral therapy in people with HIV. Study-level results: Clones that had undergone expansion before ART prevailed in the repertoire throughout all time points.

Samples were assayed with immunoSEQ v3.0 at survey level. The sequencing target was roughly 35,000-50,000 T-cell genomes per sample. Using immunoSEQ multiplex PCR, the repertoire was profiled, and TCRdb retains in-frame clones only, with some absent. The sample lists tens of thousands of clones; approximately 93% were seen once. CDR3 length equals 12 residues. CDR1 SGHRS and CDR2 YFSETQ come from the germline V gene. Between the trimmed V and J ends, which lost 4 bases and 8 bases, there was a span of 9 bases. Remarks on this clone: The antigen is undetermined.

V gene TRBV5-1 combines with J gene TRBJ1-4; possibly TRBD1 for D (5 bases). The material was unsorted PBMCs, obtained 3.1 years after starting antiretroviral therapy. The receptor's source is a man aged 18 to 29 with HIV. CDR3 sequence (DNA): TGCGCCAGCAGCCTCGGGGACGAAAAACTGTTTTTT. Translating gives CASSLGDEKLFF.